This TCR beta chain was sequenced for a study of CD8 T cells in ankylosing spondylitis. In this sample, this clonotype turned up a few times. What it recognizes is unknown. TCRdb redid the calling of the 5' RACE reads with MiXCR, one entry per CDR3 protein. The sample lists 200,000 to 250,000 distinct CDR3 sequences, 6% to 8.5% occurring once. Points from the study as a whole: Seemingly distinctive of ankylosing spondylitis blood was a TCR beta motif formed by eight highly homologous variants. Prior work had noted some motif variants in reactive arthritis blood and synovial fluid. The clones that were linked to disease were reported to be significantly enriched in matched synovial fluid samples from ankylosing spondylitis patients.

Germline V lookup: CDR1 MNHNS, CDR2 SASEGT. The CDR3 loop spans 11 amino acids. Trimming pared 11 bases from V and 7 bases from J, leaving 11 bases between. The origin of this receptor is a male donor with ankylosing spondylitis. Sequenced: blood, either unsorted or a sorted T cell fraction (not recorded which). The genes are TRBV6-1 and TRBJ2-2; D is possibly TRBD2 (5 bases). In DNA form, the CDR3 reads TGTGCCTCCCCGGGGAGCGGGGAGCTGTTTTTT. As protein: CASPGSGELFF.